This T cell receptor (beta chain) was documented in a study of blood T cells in healthy people across ages. This CDR3 region has 13 residues. Trimming stripped 7 bases from V and 8 bases from J, with 15 bases between. The germline gives CDR1 SNHLY, CDR2 FYNNEI. For this clonotype: This clone may be a read error of a much larger clone one base away.

A J-beta primer mix and a sample-barcoded 5' primer were used in a second PCR of roughly 6 to 11 cycles. TCRdb recomputed calls from the 5' RACE reads with MiXCR, one row per CDR3 protein. The sample lists roughly 680,000 distinct CDR3 sequences, over 40% occurring once. This receptor was obtained from a woman over 75 in good health. The sequenced sample consisted of blood. The chain combines TRBV2 with TRBJ2-1; tentatively, D is TRBD1 or TRBD2 (5 bases each). The CDR3 DNA sequence: TGTGCCAGCAACCCACTAGTGGGGGATGAGCAGTTCTTC. As protein: CASNPLVGDEQFF.